Listed here are 14 T cell receptor beta chains from one sample, sequenced in a study of shared clonotypes between healthy human individuals. Using immunoSEQ multiplex PCR, the repertoire was profiled, and TCRdb retains in-frame clones only, with some absent. The profile shows about 2.4 million clones, 93% of them singletons. The sample was naive CD4+ T cells from PBMCs. Indicated subset: CD45RA+ positively selected. The receptor set was obtained from a young man in good health. Some clones in this sample may be carry-over from other donors' samples.

Remarks on this clone: The sample has other DNA sequences that encode this CDR3 too. V is TRBV14 and J is TRBJ2-7, with 11 bases that match TRBD2. Germline-derived CDR1 and CDR2 are SGHDN and FVKESK. The CDR3 covers 16 residues. V gave up 0 bases and J gave up 3 bases; unmatched junction bases: 4. CDR3 sequence reads: CASSQDRLAGLYEQYF. CDR3 bases: TGTGCCAGCAGCCAAGATAGACTAGCGGGACTCTACGAGCAGTACTTC.

The chain links TRBV5-1 to TRBJ1-2; unclear D gene. Germline-derived CDR1 and CDR2 are SGHRS and YFSETQ. Trimming cost V 0 bases and J 3 bases, with 9 bases left between them. The CDR3 is 14 amino acids. The CDR3 sequence: CASSLGPEDYGYTF. In nucleotides, the CDR3 is TGCGCCAGCAGCTTGGGACCAGAGGACTATGGCTACACCTTC.

The chain couples TRBV18 to TRBJ2-2, with 8 bases lining up with TRBD2. This CDR3 is built from 16 residues. The V gene's germline CDR1 is KGHSH and CDR2 LQKENI. Trimming took 3 bases from V and 4 from J; bases not matched to a gene: 7. CDR3 sequence: CASSPGLARTTGELFF. CDR3 bases: TGTGCCAGCTCACCCGGACTAGCCCGGACCACCGGGGAGCTGTTTTTT.

V is TRBV10-3 and J is TRBJ1-5; a possible D gene is TRBD1 (5 bases). Germline loops: CDR1 ENHRY, CDR2 SYGVKD. The V and J ends lost 4 bases and 0 bases respectively, with 13 bases between them. This CDR3 has 16 amino acids. The CDR3 protein is CAISGKGRDSNQPQHF. The CDR3 coding sequence is TGTGCCATCAGTGGGAAGGGGCGGGATAGCAATCAGCCCCAGCATTTT.

Turning to this clone: Sequence at one end of the junction differs from germline and may be a read error. In DNA, the CDR3 is TGCGCCAGCAGGCGGGGTCCCTCCAACGAGCAGTACTTC. Translating gives CASRRGPSNEQYF. The chain couples TRBV10-2 to TRBJ2-7; the D gene is possibly TRBD2 (6 bases). The germline gives CDR1 WSHSY, CDR2 SAAADI. The length of the CDR3 is 13 residues.

The J gene is TRBJ2-1, the V gene TRBV10-2; 7 nucleotides agree with TRBD2. Germline CDR1 and CDR2: WSHSY and SAAADI. Unmatched junction bases numbered 7, after V lost 7 bases and J lost 4 bases. CDR3 length: 14 amino acids. The CDR3: CASTISGYYNEQFF. CDR3 nucleotides: TGCGCCAGCACCATTAGCGGGTATTACAATGAGCAGTTCTTC.

This clone has only one observation. The chain has TRBV7-8 and TRBJ2-7; D uncertain. The CDR3 loop spans 16 amino acids. Germline V gene sequence: CDR1 SGHVS, CDR2 FQNEAQ. Trimming removed 1 base at V and 6 bases at J, with 19 bases between. The CDR3 sequence is CASSLVLGLPSSEQYF. CDR3 nucleotide sequence: TGTGCCAGCAGCTTAGTTTTGGGCCTCCCCAGCTCCGAGCAGTACTTC.

The sample holds one count of this clone. The chain combines TRBV5-1 with TRBJ2-5, with a weak D call TRBD2 (5 bases). Trimming left V 9 bases short and J 4 bases short, with 25 bases between. The CDR3 covers 16 residues. The germline V gene has CDR1 SGHRS and CDR2 YFSETQ. This chain's CDR3 is CATSRGGSPNTETQYF. CDR3 nucleotide sequence: TGCGCCACGAGCCGGGGTGGGTCCCCAAATACAGAGACCCAGTACTTC.

The chain couples TRBV28 to TRBJ1-3; no reliable D call. The CDR3 is 14 amino acids. Germline values: CDR1 MDHEN, CDR2 SYDVKM. Trimming removed 8 bases at V and 0 bases at J, with 11 bases between. CDR3 in amino acids: CASVRRRSGNTIYF. The CDR3 coding sequence is TGTGCCAGCGTACGGCGTCGCTCTGGAAACACCATATATTTT.

The gene calls are TRBV6-5 and TRBJ2-5, with D possibly matching TRBD2 (5 bases). V lost 8 bases and J 7 bases, leaving 17 bases between the germline ends. CDR1 is MNHEY and CDR2 is SVGAGI in the germline V gene. The CDR3 totals 13 residues. DNA of the CDR3: TGTGCCAGCGGACTCGGACGGACGGGGACCCAGTACTTC. Its protein is CASGLGRTGTQYF.

The rearrangement uses TRBV7-6 and TRBJ2-5; possible D gene TRBD2, 6 bases. The CDR3 has 15 residues. The germline V and J ends were trimmed by 7 bases and 7 bases, with 22 bases remaining between them. The germline V gene has CDR1 SGHVS and CDR2 FNYEAQ. In nucleotides, the CDR3 is TGTGCCAGCAAAAGATTAGGCGGGACTGTGGGGACCCAGTACTTC. This translates into CASKRLGGTVGTQYF. The full variable domain, its missing parts supplied by reference TRBV7-6 and TRBJ2-5, is GAGVSQSPRYKVTKRGQDVALRCDPISGHVSLYWYRQALGQGPEFLTYFNYEAQQDKSGLPNDRFSAERPEGSISTLTIQRTEQRDSAMYRCASKRLGGTVGTQYFGPGTRLLVL.

Details on this clone: Its ends do not fully match the called genes, so a read error is possible. The chain joins TRBV9 to TRBJ2-1; the D is unclear. The CDR3 loop spans 15 amino acids. Germline V gene sequence: CDR1 SGDLS, CDR2 YYNGEE. The CDR3 is CATLLPRTDPTPRLF. The CDR3 DNA reads as TGTGCCACCCTCCTCCCCCGGACCGACCCAACCCCTCGGCTCTTC.

This clone was observed a few times. The chain carries TRBV4-3 and TRBJ2-5, with D unresolved. There are 13 residues in the CDR3. Germline V gives CDR1 LGHNA, CDR2 YSLEER. Trimming cost V 3 bases and J 5 bases, with 10 bases left between them. CDR3 nucleotides: TGCGCCAGCAGCCATCTAGGCGAGGAGACCCAGTACTTC. It yields the protein CASSHLGEETQYF.

This clone was detected only once. The chain couples TRBV2 to TRBJ2-3, with 15 bases that match TRBD2. CDR1 is SNHLY, CDR2 FYNNEI, per germline. CDR3 size: 16 residues. V was clipped by 6 bases and J by 3 bases; unmatched bases: 4. The CDR3 here is CASSAGLAGGTDTQYF. In DNA, the CDR3 is TGTGCCAGCAGCGCTGGACTAGCGGGAGGGACAGATACGCAGTATTTT.